Detailed here is one TCR beta chain. These data come from a study of blood T cell repertoires in COVID-19. Authors' processing steps: Counts of nucleated cells, estimated from reference gene primer amplification, were obtained. Sequencing used immunoSEQ multiplex PCR; TCRdb keeps in-frame clones, though not all of them. V and J calls and clone size come straight from that table; D and trimming were deduced from the DNA. This sample has 84,000 or so clones, with under 85% found just once. Per the germline V gene, CDR1 is MNHEY and CDR2 is SVGEGT. This CDR3 is 15 amino acids long. Trimming at V came to 6 bases and at J to 7 bases, leaving 15 bases not matched to a gene.

The rearrangement joins TRBV6-2 or TRBV6-3 to TRBJ2-7, with 7 bases that match TRBD2. The clonotype comes from a woman aged 80 or over with acute or convalescent COVID-19. Source material: peripheral blood. CDR3 loop: CASSLNGEGHREQYF. The CDR3 region has the DNA TGTGCCAGCAGCCTCAACGGGGAGGGCCATCGTGAGCAGTACTTC.